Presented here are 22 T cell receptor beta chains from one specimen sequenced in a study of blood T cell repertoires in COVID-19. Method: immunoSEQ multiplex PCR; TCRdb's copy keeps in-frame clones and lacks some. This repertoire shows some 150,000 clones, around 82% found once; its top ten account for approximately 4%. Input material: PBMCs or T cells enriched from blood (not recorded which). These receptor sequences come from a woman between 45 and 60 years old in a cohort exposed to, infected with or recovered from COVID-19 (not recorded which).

This CDR3 reads CASSPRGSGGPGEQFF. The CDR3 DNA follows: TGTGCCAGCAGCCCCCGAGGTAGCGGGGGCCCAGGGGAGCAGTTCTTC. The chain links TRBV7-9 to TRBJ2-1; 9 bases match TRBD2. J lost 10 bases, V lost 5 bases, and 15 bases had no gene match. The CDR3 covers 16 residues. CDR1 is SEHNR, CDR2 FQNEAQ, per germline (reference sequence).

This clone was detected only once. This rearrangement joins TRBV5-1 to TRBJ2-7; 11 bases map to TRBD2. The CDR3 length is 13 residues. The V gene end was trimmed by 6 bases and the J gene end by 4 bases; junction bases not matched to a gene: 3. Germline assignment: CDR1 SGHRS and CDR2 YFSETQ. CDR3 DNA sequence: TGCGCCAGCACCGGGACTAGCGGATACGAGCAGTACTTC. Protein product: CASTGTSGYEQYF.

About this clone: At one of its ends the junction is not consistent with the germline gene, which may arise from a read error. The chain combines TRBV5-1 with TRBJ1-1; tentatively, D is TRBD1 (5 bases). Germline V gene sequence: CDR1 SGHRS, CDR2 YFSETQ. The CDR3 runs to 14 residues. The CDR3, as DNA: TGCGCCAGCAGATTGGACGCCGAAGGGGCTGAAGCTTTCTTT. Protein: CASRLDAEGAEAFF.

DNA for the CDR3: TGTGCCATCAGTGAGCTAATGAACACTGAAGCTTTCTTT. It translates to CAISELMNTEAFF. This chain links TRBV10-3 with TRBJ1-1; D is ambiguous. The CDR3 has 13 amino acids. The germline CDR1 and CDR2 sequences are ENHRY and SYGVKD. The V gene lost 2 bases and the J gene lost 0 bases, with 4 bases spanning the gap.

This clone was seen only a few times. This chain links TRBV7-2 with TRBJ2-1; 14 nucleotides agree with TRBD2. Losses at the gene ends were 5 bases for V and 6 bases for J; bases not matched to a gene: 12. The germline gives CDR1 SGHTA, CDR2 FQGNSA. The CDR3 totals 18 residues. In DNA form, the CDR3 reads TGTGCCAGCAGCCCCGGGACTAGCGGGAGACGGGTGGGCAATGAGCAGTTCTTC. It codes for CASSPGTSGRRVGNEQFF.

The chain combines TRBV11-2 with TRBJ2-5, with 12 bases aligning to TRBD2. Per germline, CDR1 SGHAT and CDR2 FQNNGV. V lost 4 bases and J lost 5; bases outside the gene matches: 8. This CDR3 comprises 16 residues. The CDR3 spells CASSSTSGRYRETQYF. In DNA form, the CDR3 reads TGTGCCAGCAGCTCAACTAGCGGGAGGTATCGGGAGACCCAGTACTTC.

CDR3 sequence: CASSLGQGALSPLHF. In DNA form, the CDR3 reads TGTGCCAGCAGTTTGGGGCAGGGGGCCCTATCACCCCTCCACTTT. This sequence joins TRBV27 and TRBJ1-6; 8 positions agree with TRBD1. Germline loops: CDR1 MNHEY, CDR2 SMNVEV (reference sequence). The CDR3 is made up of 15 amino acids. V shed 3 bases, J shed 10 bases, and the junction held 8 bases outside the gene matches.

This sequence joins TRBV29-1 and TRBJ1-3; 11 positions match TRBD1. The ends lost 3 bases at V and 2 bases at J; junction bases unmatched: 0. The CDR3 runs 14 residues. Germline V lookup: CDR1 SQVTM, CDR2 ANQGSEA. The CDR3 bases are TGCAGCGTTGAGGGACAGGGGGCTGGAAACACCATATATTTT. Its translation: CSVEGQGAGNTIYF.

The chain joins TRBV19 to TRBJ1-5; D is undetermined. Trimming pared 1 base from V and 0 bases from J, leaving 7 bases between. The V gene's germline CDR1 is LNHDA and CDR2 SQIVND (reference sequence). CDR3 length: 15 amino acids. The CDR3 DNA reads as TGTGCCAGTAGTATAGTGGAGTATAGCAATCAGCCCCAGCATTTT. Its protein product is CASSIVEYSNQPQHF.

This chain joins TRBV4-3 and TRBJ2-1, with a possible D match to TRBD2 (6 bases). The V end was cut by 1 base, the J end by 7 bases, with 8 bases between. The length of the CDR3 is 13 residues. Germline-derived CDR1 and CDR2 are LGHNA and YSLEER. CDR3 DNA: TGCGCCAGCAGCCAAGCGGGGGTGAATGAGCAGTTCTTC. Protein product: CASSQAGVNEQFF.

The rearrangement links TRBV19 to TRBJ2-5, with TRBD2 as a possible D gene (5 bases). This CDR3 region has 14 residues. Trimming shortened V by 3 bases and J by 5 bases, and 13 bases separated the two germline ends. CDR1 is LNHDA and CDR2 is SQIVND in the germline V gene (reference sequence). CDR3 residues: CASSISRGMETQYF. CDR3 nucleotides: TGTGCCAGTAGTATTTCTCGGGGTATGGAGACCCAGTACTTC.

The DNA for the CDR3 is TGCAGCGCCGGCTCTAGCGGGAGTAACATTCAGTACTTC. It specifies CSAGSSGSNIQYF. V gene TRBV29-1 combines with J gene TRBJ2-4, with TRBD2 matching 10 bases. The V segment lost 7 bases and the J segment 7 bases; nucleotides outside the gene matches: 7. Per germline, CDR1 SQVTM and CDR2 ANQGSEA. The CDR3 runs to 13 residues.

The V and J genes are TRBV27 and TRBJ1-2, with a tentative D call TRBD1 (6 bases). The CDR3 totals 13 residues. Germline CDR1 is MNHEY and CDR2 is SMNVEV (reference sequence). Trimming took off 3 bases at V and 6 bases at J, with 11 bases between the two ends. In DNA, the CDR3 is TGTGCCAGCAGTTTCACAGGGAACGATGGCTACACCTTC. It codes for CASSFTGNDGYTF.

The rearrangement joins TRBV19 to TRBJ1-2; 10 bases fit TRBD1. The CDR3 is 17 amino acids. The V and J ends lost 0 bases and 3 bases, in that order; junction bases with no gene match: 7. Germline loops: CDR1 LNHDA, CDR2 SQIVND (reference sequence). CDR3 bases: TGTGCCAGTAGTATAGATCTCGGGACAGGGGCTCACTATGGCTACACCTTC. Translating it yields CASSIDLGTGAHYGYTF.

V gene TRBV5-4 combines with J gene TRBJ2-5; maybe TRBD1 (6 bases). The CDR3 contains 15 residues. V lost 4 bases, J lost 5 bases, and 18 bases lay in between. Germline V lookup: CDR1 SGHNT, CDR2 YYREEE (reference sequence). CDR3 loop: CASSATGTLRETQYF. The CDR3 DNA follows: TGTGCCAGCAGCGCAACCGGGACACTGAGGGAGACCCAGTACTTC.

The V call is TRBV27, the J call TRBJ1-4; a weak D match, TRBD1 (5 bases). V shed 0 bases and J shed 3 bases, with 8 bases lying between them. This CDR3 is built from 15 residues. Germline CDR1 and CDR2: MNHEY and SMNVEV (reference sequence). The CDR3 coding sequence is TGTGCCAGCAGTTTATCTGGGGGGTCTAATGAAAAACTGTTTTTT. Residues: CASSLSGGSNEKLFF.

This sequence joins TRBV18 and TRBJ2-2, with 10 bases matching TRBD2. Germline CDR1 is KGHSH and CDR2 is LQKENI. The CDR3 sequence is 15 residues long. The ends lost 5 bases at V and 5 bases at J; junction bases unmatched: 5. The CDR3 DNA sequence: TGTGCCAGCTCAGCTAGCGGGAGTAGGACCGGGGAGCTGTTTTTT. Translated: CASSASGSRTGELFF.

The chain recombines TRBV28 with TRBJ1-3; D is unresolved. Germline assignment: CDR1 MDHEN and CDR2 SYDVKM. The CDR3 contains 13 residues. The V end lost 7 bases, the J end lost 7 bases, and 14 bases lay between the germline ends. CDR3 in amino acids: CASTLGPGNTIYF. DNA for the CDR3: TGTGCCAGCACCCTGGGCCCGGGGAACACCATATATTTT. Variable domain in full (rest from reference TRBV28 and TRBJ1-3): DVKVTQSSRYLVKRTGEKVFLECVQDMDHENMFWYRQDPGLGLRLIYFSYDVKMKEKGDIPEGYSVSREKKERFSLILESASTNQTSMYLCASTLGPGNTIYFGEGSWLTVV.

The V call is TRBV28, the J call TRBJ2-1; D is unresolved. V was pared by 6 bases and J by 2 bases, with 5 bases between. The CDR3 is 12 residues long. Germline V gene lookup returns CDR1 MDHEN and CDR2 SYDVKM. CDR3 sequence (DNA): TGTGCCAGCAGCACGGCCTACAATGAGCAGTTCTTC. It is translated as CASSTAYNEQFF.

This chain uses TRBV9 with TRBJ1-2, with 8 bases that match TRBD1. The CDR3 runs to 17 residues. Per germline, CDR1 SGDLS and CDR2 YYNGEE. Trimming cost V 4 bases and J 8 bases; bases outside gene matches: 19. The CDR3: CASSSQVRRATGEGYTF. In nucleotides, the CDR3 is TGTGCCAGCAGCTCACAAGTACGGCGGGCGACAGGGGAAGGCTACACCTTC.

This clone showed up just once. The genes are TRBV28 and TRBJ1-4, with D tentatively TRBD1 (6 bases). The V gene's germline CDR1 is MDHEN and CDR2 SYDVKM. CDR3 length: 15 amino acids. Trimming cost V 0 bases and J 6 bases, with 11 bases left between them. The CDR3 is CASSLWAPGDEKLFF. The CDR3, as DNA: TGTGCCAGCAGTTTATGGGCCCCAGGGGATGAAAAACTGTTTTTT.

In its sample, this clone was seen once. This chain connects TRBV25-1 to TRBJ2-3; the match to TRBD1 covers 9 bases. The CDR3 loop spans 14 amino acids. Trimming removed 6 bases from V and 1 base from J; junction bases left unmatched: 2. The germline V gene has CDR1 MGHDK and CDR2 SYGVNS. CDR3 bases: TGTGCCAGCAGCCGGACAGGGGGCACAGATACGCAGTATTTT. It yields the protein CASSRTGGTDTQYF.